The source of this TCR beta chain is a study of blood T cell repertoires in COVID-19. The overall study: Collection of acute and convalescent COVID-19 samples took place in the United States, Italy and Spain. Sources were T cells, B-cell-depleted T cells, or PBMCs; the material itself was cDNA or gDNA.

Some clones are missing from TCRdb's copy, which holds only in-frame ones; the method was immunoSEQ multiplex PCR. This sample has 150,000 to 200,000 clones, with around 80% found just once. The CDR3 covers 17 residues. V lost 5 bases, J lost 2 bases, and 20 bases lay in between. The germline V gene has CDR1 KGHSH and CDR2 LQKENI. The chain uses TRBV18 and TRBJ2-3, with D hard to call. This receptor was obtained from a man in his fifties or sixties who had been exposed to COVID-19. Sequenced: PBMCs or T cells enriched from blood (not recorded which). This CDR3 is CASSTQPGGLFTDTQYF. The CDR3 DNA is TGTGCCAGCTCAACCCAACCCGGCGGCCTATTCACAGATACGCAGTATTTT. Complete variable domain (other parts from reference TRBV18 and TRBJ2-3): NAGVMQNPRHLVRRRGQEARLRCSPMKGHSHVYWYRQLPEEGLKFMVYLQKENIIDESGMPKERFSAEFPKEGPSILRIQQVVRGDSAAYFCASSTQPGGLFTDTQYFGPGTRLTVL.